The next 11 T cell receptor beta chains were all read from a single sample in a study of cytotoxic CD8 clonotypes in ibrutinib-treated CLL. This table comes from immunoSEQ multiplex PCR, and its TCRdb copy is limited to in-frame clones, with some not included. The top ten hold around 30% of the sample, which has roughly 97,000 clones, almost 80% seen once. Sample: PBMCs, taken after 12 months of ibrutinib treatment. Receptors were obtained from a human donor with chronic lymphocytic leukemia.

This clone was observed a handful of times. The chain uses TRBV29-1 and TRBJ1-6; a weak D match, TRBD1 (5 bases). Trimming removed 5 bases from V and 2 bases from J, with 10 bases in between. From germline, CDR1 is SQVTM and CDR2 ANQGSEA. The CDR3 totals 14 residues. The CDR3 bases are TGCAGCGTTCAGGAGGGGCCCTATAATTCACCCCTCCACTTT. Protein: CSVQEGPYNSPLHF.

J is TRBJ1-5 and V is TRBV6-1, with D possibly matching TRBD1 (5 bases). V lost 6 bases and J 9 bases, leaving 15 bases between the germline ends. The CDR3 has 13 amino acids. From germline, CDR1 is MNHNS and CDR2 SASEGT. The CDR3 region is CASSRGGGTPQHF. Written as DNA, the CDR3 is TGTGCCAGCAGCCGCGGGGGAGGGACGCCCCAGCATTTT.

The chain joins TRBV6-1 to TRBJ2-5; D remains ambiguous. In germline, CDR1 is MNHNS, CDR2 SASEGT. V shed 8 bases and J shed 0 bases, with 10 bases lying between them. This CDR3 has 13 amino acids. This CDR3 reads CASVPQNQETQYF. The CDR3 DNA follows: TGTGCCAGCGTACCCCAAAACCAAGAGACCCAGTACTTC.

To note about this clone: The same CDR3 can be traced to other DNA sequences in this sample. The V call is TRBV18, the J call TRBJ1-5, with D possibly being TRBD1 (5 bases). V lost 4 bases and J 5 bases, leaving 9 bases between the germline ends. This CDR3 contains 13 residues. Germline values: CDR1 KGHSH, CDR2 LQKENI. CDR3 loop: CASSLTGDQPQHF. The CDR3 nucleotides are TGTGCCAGCTCACTTACGGGGGATCAGCCCCAGCATTTT.

V usage is TRBV28 and J usage is TRBJ2-5, with D maybe TRBD2 (6 bases). The CDR3 has 14 residues. Deletions cut 5 bases from V and 1 base from J, with 11 bases between. In germline, CDR1 is MDHEN, CDR2 SYDVKM. The CDR3 DNA reads as TGTGCCAGCAGTCCACCCGGGGGCCAAGAGACCCAGTACTTC. This gives the protein CASSPPGGQETQYF.

V gene TRBV7-3 combines with J gene TRBJ1-1; D not certain. V was cut by 3 bases and J by 1 base, with 6 bases left in between. The V gene's germline CDR1 is SGHTA and CDR2 FQGTGA. CDR3 size: 13 residues. The CDR3 sequence is CASSFGPNTEAFF. CDR3 nucleotides: TGTGCCAGCAGCTTCGGACCGAACACTGAAGCTTTCTTT.

The V call is TRBV29-1, the J call TRBJ2-2, with TRBD1 matching over 8 bases. Germline V gene lookup returns CDR1 SQVTM and CDR2 ANQGSEA. CDR3 length: 15 amino acids. V lost 4 bases and J lost 0; bases outside the gene matches: 4. The CDR3 protein is CSVGGQAANTGELFF. DNA for the CDR3: TGCAGCGTTGGGGGACAGGCAGCGAACACCGGGGAGCTGTTTTTT.

This clone came up once. Mismatch with germline at one junction end may stem from a read error. The V and J genes are TRBV5-8 and TRBJ1-2; no definite D call. Germline values: CDR1 SGHTS, CDR2 YDEGEE. This CDR3 comprises 13 residues. The CDR3 coding sequence is TGTGCCAGCAGCTTGCAAGCTATACGGGGTAAAGCCTTC. It yields the protein CASSLQAIRGKAF.

V is TRBV5-1 and J is TRBJ1-2; the match to TRBD1 covers 12 bases. The ends lost 4 bases at V and 3 bases at J; junction bases unmatched: 7. This CDR3 has 16 amino acids. From germline, CDR1 is SGHRS and CDR2 YFSETQ. CDR3 bases: TGCGCCAGCAGCCTTCACCGGGACAGGGGGCACTATGGCTACACCTTC. Translating it yields CASSLHRDRGHYGYTF.

This clone was picked up a small number of times. The chain is built from TRBV28 and TRBJ1-3; D is perhaps TRBD1 (5 bases). With 4 bases removed from V and 4 bases from J, the gap between germline ends came to 17 bases. Germline loops: CDR1 MDHEN, CDR2 SYDVKM. The CDR3 is made up of 16 amino acids. CDR3: CASSSYRGAQGNTIYF. The CDR3 DNA reads as TGTGCCAGCAGTTCGTACCGAGGGGCACAAGGAAACACCATATATTTT.

The V and J genes are TRBV28 and TRBJ1-1; D is unresolved. Looked up from germline, CDR1 is MDHEN and CDR2 is SYDVKM. The CDR3 covers 15 residues. The V and J ends lost 4 bases and 1 base respectively, with 13 bases between them. The CDR3 here is CASSSPPGGNTEAFF. In DNA form, the CDR3 reads TGTGCCAGCAGTTCCCCCCCCGGTGGGAACACTGAAGCTTTCTTT.